These 31 T cell receptor beta chains were sequenced from one sample in a study of cytomegalovirus exposure and HLA in healthy donors. Clones were sequenced by immunoSEQ multiplex PCR, and TCRdb holds only the in-frame ones, with some missing. This repertoire shows some 140,000 clones, about 90% found once; its top ten account for just under 3%. Sequencing used PBMCs. These receptors all stem from a man aged 18 to 29 in good health and CMV-seronegative.

The rearrangement uses TRBV2 and TRBJ2-1; a possible D gene is TRBD1 (5 bases). V lost 7 bases to trimming and J lost 2 bases, with 9 bases between them. CDR1 SNHLY and CDR2 FYNNEI come from the germline V gene. The CDR3 contains 13 residues. Written as DNA, the CDR3 is TGTGCCAGCACCGAGACAGCCTACAATGAGCAGTTCTTC. This translates into CASTETAYNEQFF.

V usage is TRBV6-4 and J usage is TRBJ1-2, with 11 positions matching TRBD1. Germline CDR1 reads MRHNA; CDR2 reads SNTAGT. The CDR3 extends over 17 amino acids. V dropped 2 bases and J dropped 4; count of bases not matched to a gene: 9. The DNA for the CDR3 is TGTGCCAGCAGTGACGGTGAGGGGACAGGGGGACCCTATGGCTACACCTTC. Translated, it gives CASSDGEGTGGPYGYTF.

The V gene is TRBV2, the J gene TRBJ2-4, with 10 bases identical to TRBD1. The J segment lost 8 bases and the V segment lost 4 bases, leaving 5 bases of the junction unmatched. CDR3 length: 14 amino acids. Germline CDR1 is SNHLY and CDR2 is FYNNEI. The DNA of the CDR3 is TGTGCCAGCAGTGTTAGGGACAGGGGCCACATTCAGTACTTC. Translating gives CASSVRDRGHIQYF.

The chain carries TRBV19 and TRBJ2-3; 10 nucleotides agree with TRBD2. The junction had 5 bases not matched to a gene; V was cut back by 2 bases and J by 0 bases. Germline CDR1 reads LNHDA; CDR2 reads SQIVND (reference sequence). CDR3 length equals 17 residues. CDR3 nucleotide sequence: TGTGCCAGTAGTATACGGCCTAGCGGGAGTAGCACAGATACGCAGTATTTT. It translates to CASSIRPSGSSTDTQYF.

The rearrangement joins TRBV7-6 to TRBJ2-1, with D hard to call. V gave up 3 bases and J gave up 1 base, with 13 bases separating them. In germline, CDR1 is SGHVS, CDR2 FNYEAQ. This CDR3 contains 16 residues. CDR3 in amino acids: CASSFEAIGSYNEQFF. DNA of the CDR3: TGTGCCAGCAGCTTTGAGGCCATTGGGTCCTACAATGAGCAGTTCTTC.

This clone was seen at least ten times. The rearrangement links TRBV6-4 to TRBJ2-2, with TRBD2 matching over 8 bases. The germline V gene has CDR1 MRHNA and CDR2 SNTAGT. CDR3 length: 16 amino acids. J gave up 6 bases and V 0 bases, and 6 bases lay outside the gene matches. CDR3 sequence reads: CASSDSAGEVAGELFF. CDR3 coding DNA: TGTGCCAGCAGTGACTCAGCGGGAGAGGTAGCCGGGGAGCTGTTTTTT.

V gene TRBV9 combines with J gene TRBJ2-7; TRBD2 aligns across 8 bases. The germline gives CDR1 SGDLS, CDR2 YYNGEE. The CDR3 sequence is 14 residues long. V shed 4 bases and J 4 bases; nucleotides not matched to a gene: 7. The CDR3 DNA reads TGTGCCAGCAGCCCGGGACTAGGGGGATACGAGCAGTACTTC. This encodes CASSPGLGGYEQYF.

The J gene is TRBJ2-7, the V gene TRBV5-6; 7 bases align to TRBD1. In germline, CDR1 is SGHDT, CDR2 YYEEEE. J gave up 5 bases and V 7 bases, and 3 bases lay outside the gene matches. This CDR3 contains 11 residues. The CDR3 spells CASQTGNEQYF. CDR3 coding DNA: TGTGCCAGCCAGACAGGGAACGAGCAGTACTTC.

The chain couples TRBV30 to TRBJ2-1, with D possibly being TRBD1 (6 bases). The V end was cut by 6 bases, the J end by 2 bases, with 14 bases between. The germline gives CDR1 GTSNPN, CDR2 SVGIG (reference sequence). This CDR3 has 14 residues. Written as DNA, the CDR3 is TGTGCCTGTGGGGGCTACCTGGCCTACAATGAGCAGTTCTTC. This gives the protein CACGGYLAYNEQFF.

The CDR3 reads CASSSSGVGQGQSEKLFF. The CDR3 DNA reads as TGTGCCAGCAGCTCATCGGGGGTCGGACAGGGACAGAGTGAAAAACTGTTTTTT. The V and J genes are TRBV7-9 and TRBJ1-4; 8 positions match TRBD1. The CDR3 loop spans 18 amino acids. Trimming removed 4 bases from V and 7 bases from J; junction bases left unmatched: 17. Per germline, CDR1 SEHNR and CDR2 FQNEAQ (reference sequence).

This rearrangement joins TRBV2 to TRBJ2-7; 7 bases fit TRBD2. Germline CDR1 SNHLY, CDR2 FYNNEI. V was pared by 9 bases and J by 2 bases, with 13 bases of the junction left unmatched. CDR3 size: 15 residues. The CDR3 DNA sequence: TGTGCCAGTCAGGGTTGGGGCGGGGGTGCCTACGAGCAGTACTTC. Residues: CASQGWGGGAYEQYF.

This sequence joins TRBV30 and TRBJ2-3, with D possibly matching TRBD2 (6 bases). The length of the CDR3 is 15 residues. Germline-derived CDR1 and CDR2 are GTSNPN and SVGIG (reference sequence). The V and J ends lost 2 bases and 4 bases respectively, with 16 bases between them. The CDR3 DNA reads as TGTGCCTGGAGTCCAGGAGGGCCGAAACCAGATACGCAGTATTTT. Protein product: CAWSPGGPKPDTQYF.

The rearrangement joins TRBV28 to TRBJ2-1, with a tentative D call TRBD2 (5 bases). Germline V gives CDR1 MDHEN, CDR2 SYDVKM. CDR3 length equals 14 residues. The V end was cut by 3 bases, the J end by 6 bases, with 12 bases between. The CDR3 nucleotides read TGTGCCAGCAGTTTGCGGGTACGGGGCAATGAGCAGTTCTTC. Translating gives CASSLRVRGNEQFF.

This rearrangement joins TRBV9 to TRBJ2-2; perhaps TRBD2 as D (6 bases). Trimming took off 4 bases at V and 5 bases at J, with 18 bases between the two ends. The CDR3 consists of 16 residues. The germline V gene has CDR1 SGDLS and CDR2 YYNGEE. The CDR3 region has the DNA TGTGCCAGCAGCCCTAGCGAAACGAGTAGGACCGGGGAGCTGTTTTTT. Its translation is CASSPSETSRTGELFF. The whole variable domain, filled in from reference TRBV9 and TRBJ2-2, reads DSGVTQTPKHLITATGQRVTLRCSPRSGDLSVYWYQQSLDQGLQFLIQYYNGEERAKGNILERFSAQQFPDLHSELNLSSLELGDSALYFCASSPSETSRTGELFFGEGSRLTVL.

The CDR3 region has the DNA TGCGCCAGCAGCCCGTCATCAGGGAATAGTCAGCCCCAGCATTTT. This encodes CASSPSSGNSQPQHF. The chain is built from TRBV5-1 and TRBJ1-5; D is perhaps TRBD1 (5 bases). Between the trimmed V and J ends, which lost 4 bases and 6 bases, there was a span of 17 bases. In germline, CDR1 is SGHRS, CDR2 YFSETQ. The CDR3 extends over 15 amino acids.

The chain joins TRBV19 to TRBJ2-7; 12 bases line up with TRBD1. The CDR3 is 15 residues long. CDR1 is LNHDA and CDR2 is SQIVND in the germline V gene (reference sequence). V lost 4 bases and J lost 9; bases outside the gene matches: 10. CDR3 region: CASSTPGQGASGQYF. For the CDR3, the DNA is TGTGCCAGTAGTACCCCGGGACAGGGGGCTTCGGGGCAGTACTTC.

The chain has TRBV19 and TRBJ1-2; weak D call: TRBD1 (6 bases). The CDR3 length is 15 residues. In germline, CDR1 is LNHDA, CDR2 SQIVND (reference sequence). Trimming left V 7 bases short and J 3 bases short, with 18 bases between. CDR3 in DNA: TGTGCCAGTACCCCTCGGGGGGGCGTGGACTATGGCTACACCTTC. Protein sequence: CASTPRGGVDYGYTF. Together with reference TRBV19 and TRBJ1-2, the CDR3 gives the full variable domain: DGGITQSPKYLFRKEGQNVTLSCEQNLNHDAMYWYRQDPGQGLRLIYYSQIVNDFQKGDIAEGYSVSREKKESFPLTVTSAQKNPTAFYLCASTPRGGVDYGYTFGSGTRLTVV.

The DNA of the CDR3 is TGTGCCAGCAGCTTAGCGCTGGTTATCAAGAGTACCCAACAAGAGACCCAGTACTTC. Amino acid sequence: CASSLALVIKSTQQETQYF. The chain combines TRBV7-8 with TRBJ2-5; D unclear. CDR3 size: 19 residues. The V and J ends lost 0 bases and 2 bases respectively, with 22 bases between them. CDR1 is SGHVS, CDR2 FQNEAQ, per germline.

This chain joins TRBV4-1 and TRBJ2-5; D is unresolved. This CDR3 has 12 residues. With 0 bases removed from V and 8 bases from J, the gap between germline ends came to 7 bases. CDR1 and CDR2 (germline): MGHRA, YSYEKL. The CDR3 is CASSQDWATQYF. CDR3 DNA: TGCGCCAGCAGCCAAGACTGGGCAACCCAGTACTTC.

The rearrangement links TRBV11-2 to TRBJ2-5; 8 positions agree with TRBD2. V shed 0 bases and J 6 bases; nucleotides not matched to a gene: 12. CDR1 SGHAT and CDR2 FQNNGV come from the germline V gene. CDR3 length: 17 residues. The CDR3 region has the DNA TGTGCCAGCAGCTTAGATGGCCGGTGGGGACTAGGGCAGACCCAGTACTTC. Residues: CASSLDGRWGLGQTQYF.

This chain uses TRBV10-2 with TRBJ1-2; D is unclear. Germline CDR1 and CDR2: WSHSY and SAAADI. The CDR3 runs 13 residues. V lost 2 bases, J lost 8 bases, and 12 bases lay in between. The CDR3 DNA is TGCGCCAGCAGTGAGATTAGGGAGGTAGGCTACACCTTC. Translating it yields CASSEIREVGYTF.

The count of this clone is one. V and J are TRBV6-5 and TRBJ1-3, with D possibly matching TRBD1 (5 bases). Germline CDR1 is MNHEY and CDR2 is SVGAGI. V lost 2 bases and J 1 base, leaving 6 bases between the germline ends. The CDR3 contains 14 residues. The CDR3 DNA is TGTGCCAGCAGTTACCAGGGATCTGGAAACACCATATATTTT. This encodes CASSYQGSGNTIYF.

The rearrangement links TRBV19 to TRBJ1-1; TRBD1 is a possible D gene (6 bases). V lost 0 bases and J lost 1, with 12 bases in between. The CDR3 extends over 16 amino acids. The germline CDR1 and CDR2 sequences are LNHDA and SQIVND (reference sequence). In DNA form, the CDR3 reads TGTGCCAGTAGTATAGAAATCAGGGGTGAGAACACTGAAGCTTTCTTT. Its translation: CASSIEIRGENTEAFF.

The chain joins TRBV7-9 to TRBJ1-2; no firm D call. The V end was cut by 1 base, the J end by 0 bases, with 15 bases between. CDR3 length equals 17 residues. Germline CDR1 reads SEHNR; CDR2 reads FQNEAQ (reference sequence). Written as DNA, the CDR3 is TGTGCCAGCAGCTTAGACGGGTTGTCAGCGACTAACTATGGCTACACCTTC. Amino acid sequence: CASSLDGLSATNYGYTF.

The rearrangement joins TRBV5-6 to TRBJ1-1, with D unresolved. Between the trimmed V and J ends, which lost 0 bases and 2 bases, there was a span of 8 bases. The CDR3 extends over 14 amino acids. Germline CDR1 reads SGHDT; CDR2 reads YYEEEE. The CDR3 DNA is TGTGCCAGCAGCTTGGTCACCAGAAACACTGAAGCTTTCTTT. Its translation is CASSLVTRNTEAFF.

This rearrangement joins TRBV11-2 to TRBJ2-7; D ambiguous. The V end lost 3 bases, the J end lost 4 bases, and 16 bases lay between the germline ends. The CDR3 length is 15 residues. Germline CDR1 and CDR2: SGHAT and FQNNGV. DNA of the CDR3: TGTGCCAGCAGCTTCCCCGGGTCAAGAGTATACGAGCAGTACTTC. Encoded protein: CASSFPGSRVYEQYF.

The chain recombines TRBV6-5 with TRBJ1-4; D may be TRBD1 (5 bases). This CDR3 has 13 amino acids. Germline lookup yields CDR1 MNHEY and CDR2 SVGAGI. V was cut by 6 bases and J by 3 bases, with 8 bases left in between. The CDR3 DNA is TGTGCCAGCAGCAGGGCTTCTAATGAAAAACTGTTTTTT. Protein: CASSRASNEKLFF.

The chain combines TRBV27 with TRBJ2-1; perhaps TRBD2 as D (5 bases). From germline, CDR1 is MNHEY and CDR2 SMNVEV (reference sequence). This CDR3 has 15 amino acids. With 1 base removed from V and 0 bases from J, the gap between germline ends came to 7 bases. As DNA, the CDR3 is TGTGCCAGCAGTTTATTCCGGGGCTCCTACAATGAGCAGTTCTTC. Translation: CASSLFRGSYNEQFF.

The chain is built from TRBV12-5 and TRBJ2-1, with 10 positions matching TRBD2. CDR3 size: 17 residues. Trimming removed 1 base from V and 6 bases from J; junction bases left unmatched: 9. Per the germline V gene, CDR1 is LGHNT and CDR2 is FRNRAP. This CDR3 is CASGLGIGLADGNEQFF. CDR3 in DNA: TGTGCTAGTGGTTTGGGGATCGGACTAGCGGACGGCAATGAGCAGTTCTTC.

The chain carries TRBV10-3 and TRBJ2-1, with D unresolved. The CDR3 is made up of 13 amino acids. V dropped 4 bases and J dropped 4 bases, with 8 bases sitting between them. Germline V CDR1 and CDR2: ENHRY, SYGVKD. The CDR3 coding sequence is TGTGCCATCAGTGGGGCCTCATACAATGAGCAGTTCTTC. This encodes CAISGASYNEQFF.

The gene calls are TRBV4-1 and TRBJ1-2, with TRBD1 matching over 7 bases. From germline, CDR1 is MGHRA and CDR2 YSYEKL. The V and J ends lost 4 bases and 7 bases, in that order; junction bases with no gene match: 9. The CDR3 loop spans 14 amino acids. The CDR3 loop reads CASSRRETGPGYTF. CDR3 coding DNA: TGCGCCAGCAGCCGAAGAGAGACAGGGCCTGGCTACACCTTC.